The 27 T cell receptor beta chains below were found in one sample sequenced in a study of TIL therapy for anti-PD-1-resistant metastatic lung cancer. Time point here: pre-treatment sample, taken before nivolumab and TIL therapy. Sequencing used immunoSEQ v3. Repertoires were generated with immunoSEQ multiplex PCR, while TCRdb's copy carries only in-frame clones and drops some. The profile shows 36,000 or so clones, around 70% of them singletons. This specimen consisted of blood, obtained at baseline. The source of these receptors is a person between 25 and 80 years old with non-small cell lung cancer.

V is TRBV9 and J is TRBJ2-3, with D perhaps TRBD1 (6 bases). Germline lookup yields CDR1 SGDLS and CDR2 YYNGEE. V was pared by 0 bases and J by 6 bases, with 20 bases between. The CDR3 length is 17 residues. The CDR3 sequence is CASSVGTVGPGADTQYF. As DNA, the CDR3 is TGTGCCAGCAGCGTAGGGACAGTGGGGCCCGGAGCGGATACGCAGTATTTT.

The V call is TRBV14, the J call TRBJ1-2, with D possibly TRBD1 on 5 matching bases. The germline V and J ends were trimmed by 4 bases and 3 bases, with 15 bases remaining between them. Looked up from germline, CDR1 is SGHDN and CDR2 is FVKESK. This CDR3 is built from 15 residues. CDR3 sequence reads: CASSPGWGGDYGYTF. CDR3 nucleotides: TGTGCCAGCAGCCCCGGTTGGGGCGGCGACTATGGCTACACCTTC.

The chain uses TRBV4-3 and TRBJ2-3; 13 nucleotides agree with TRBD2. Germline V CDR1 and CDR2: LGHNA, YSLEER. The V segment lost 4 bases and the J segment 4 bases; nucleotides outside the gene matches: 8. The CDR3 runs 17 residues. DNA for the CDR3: TGCGCCAGCAGCCCAGGACTAGCGGGAGAGGGCCCAGATACGCAGTATTTT. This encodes CASSPGLAGEGPDTQYF.

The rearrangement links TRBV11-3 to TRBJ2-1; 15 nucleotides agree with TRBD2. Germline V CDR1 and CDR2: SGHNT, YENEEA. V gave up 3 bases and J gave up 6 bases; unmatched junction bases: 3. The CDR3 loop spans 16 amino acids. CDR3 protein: CASSFRTSGGVNEQFF. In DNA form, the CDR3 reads TGTGCCAGCAGCTTTAGGACTAGCGGGGGGGTCAATGAGCAGTTCTTC.

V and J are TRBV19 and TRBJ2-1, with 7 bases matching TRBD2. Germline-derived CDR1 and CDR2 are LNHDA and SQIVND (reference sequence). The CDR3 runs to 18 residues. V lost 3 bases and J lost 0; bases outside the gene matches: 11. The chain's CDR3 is CASSIGWRRESSYNEQFF. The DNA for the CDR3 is TGTGCCAGTAGTATTGGGTGGCGGCGGGAGAGCTCCTACAATGAGCAGTTCTTC.

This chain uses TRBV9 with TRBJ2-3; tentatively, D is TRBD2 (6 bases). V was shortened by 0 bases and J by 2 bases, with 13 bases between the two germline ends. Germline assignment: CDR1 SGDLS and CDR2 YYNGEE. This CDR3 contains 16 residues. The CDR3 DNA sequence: TGTGCCAGCAGCGTAGAAGCGGGTGGGGTCACAGATACGCAGTATTTT. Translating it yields CASSVEAGGVTDTQYF.

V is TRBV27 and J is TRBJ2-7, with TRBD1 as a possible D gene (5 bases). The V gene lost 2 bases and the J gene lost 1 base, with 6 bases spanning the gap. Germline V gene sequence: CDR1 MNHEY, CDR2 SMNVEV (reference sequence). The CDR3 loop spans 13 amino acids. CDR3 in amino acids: CASSLQGSYEQYF. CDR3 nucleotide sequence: TGTGCCAGCAGTTTACAGGGTTCCTACGAGCAGTACTTC.

The CDR3 loop is CATSRLQGPLPNYGYTF. CDR3 DNA: TGTGCCACCAGCAGACTCCAGGGGCCCCTTCCTAACTATGGCTACACCTTC. The genes are TRBV15 and TRBJ1-2; the D gene is possibly TRBD1 (6 bases). With 2 bases removed from V and 0 bases from J, the gap between germline ends came to 16 bases. Germline CDR1 and CDR2: LNHNV and YYDKDF (reference sequence). CDR3 length equals 17 residues.

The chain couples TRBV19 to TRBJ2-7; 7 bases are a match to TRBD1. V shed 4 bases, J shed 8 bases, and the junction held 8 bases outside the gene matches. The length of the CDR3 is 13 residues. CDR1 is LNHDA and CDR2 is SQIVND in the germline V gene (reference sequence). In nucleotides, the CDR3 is TGTGCCAGTAGTAAACCGGGACAGTCGCAGCAGTACTTC. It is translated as CASSKPGQSQQYF. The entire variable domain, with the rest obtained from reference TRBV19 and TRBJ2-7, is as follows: DGGITQSPKYLFRKEGQNVTLSCEQNLNHDAMYWYRQDPGQGLRLIYYSQIVNDFQKGDIAEGYSVSREKKESFPLTVTSAQKNPTAFYLCASSKPGQSQQYFGPGTRLTVT.

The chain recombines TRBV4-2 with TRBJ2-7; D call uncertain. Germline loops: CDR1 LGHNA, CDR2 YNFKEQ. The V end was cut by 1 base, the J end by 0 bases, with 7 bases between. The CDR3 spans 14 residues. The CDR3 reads CASSQVGSSYEQYF. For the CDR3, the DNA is TGTGCCAGCAGCCAAGTGGGGTCCTCCTACGAGCAGTACTTC.

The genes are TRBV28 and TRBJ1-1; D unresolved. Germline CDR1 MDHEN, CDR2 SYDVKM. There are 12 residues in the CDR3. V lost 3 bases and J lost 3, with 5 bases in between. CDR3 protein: CASSFGDTEAFF. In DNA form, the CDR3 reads TGTGCCAGCAGTTTTGGTGACACTGAAGCTTTCTTT.

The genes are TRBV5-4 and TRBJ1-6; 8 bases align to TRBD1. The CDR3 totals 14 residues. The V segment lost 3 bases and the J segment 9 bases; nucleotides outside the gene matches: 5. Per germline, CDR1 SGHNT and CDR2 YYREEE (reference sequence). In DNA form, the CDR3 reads TGTGCCAGCAGCTACGACAGGGGCAGTTCACCCCTCCACTTT. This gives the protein CASSYDRGSSPLHF.

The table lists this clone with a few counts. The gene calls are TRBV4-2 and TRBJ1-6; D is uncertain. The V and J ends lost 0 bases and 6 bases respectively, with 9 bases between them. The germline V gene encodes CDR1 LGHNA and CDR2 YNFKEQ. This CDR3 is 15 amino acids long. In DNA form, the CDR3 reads TGTGCCAGCAGCCAAGATTTGGTCTTTAATTCACCCCTCCACTTT. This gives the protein CASSQDLVFNSPLHF.

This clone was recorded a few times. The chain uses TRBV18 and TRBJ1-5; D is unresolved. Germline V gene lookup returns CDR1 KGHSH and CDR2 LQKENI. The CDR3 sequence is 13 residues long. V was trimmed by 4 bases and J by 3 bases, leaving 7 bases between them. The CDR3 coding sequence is TGTGCCAGCTCACGGAGCCTCAATCAGCCCCAGCATTTT. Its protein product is CASSRSLNQPQHF.

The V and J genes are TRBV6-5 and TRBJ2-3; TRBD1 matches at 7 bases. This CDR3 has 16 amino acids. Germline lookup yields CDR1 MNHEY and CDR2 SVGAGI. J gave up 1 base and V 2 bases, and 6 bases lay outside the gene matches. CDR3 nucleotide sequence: TGTGCCAGCAGTTACCAGGACAGGCGGGGCACAGATACGCAGTATTTT. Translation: CASSYQDRRGTDTQYF.

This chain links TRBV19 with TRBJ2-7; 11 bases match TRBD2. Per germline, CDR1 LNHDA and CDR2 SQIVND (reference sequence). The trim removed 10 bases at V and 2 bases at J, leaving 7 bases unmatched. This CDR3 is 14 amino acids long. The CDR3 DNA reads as TGTGCCACCCAGCTAGCGGGAGGACCCTACGAGCAGTACTTC. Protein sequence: CATQLAGGPYEQYF.

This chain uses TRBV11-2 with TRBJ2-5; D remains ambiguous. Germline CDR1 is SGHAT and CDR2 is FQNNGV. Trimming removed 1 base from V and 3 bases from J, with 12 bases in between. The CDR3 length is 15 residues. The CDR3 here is CASSLAGRVKETQYF. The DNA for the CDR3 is TGTGCCAGCAGCTTAGCGGGTAGGGTGAAAGAGACCCAGTACTTC.

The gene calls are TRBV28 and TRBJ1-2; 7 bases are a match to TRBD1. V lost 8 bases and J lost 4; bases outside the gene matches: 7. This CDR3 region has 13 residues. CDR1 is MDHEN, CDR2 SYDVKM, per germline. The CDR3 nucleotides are TGTGCCAGCTTCCTCCGGGACAGCTATGGCTACACCTTC. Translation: CASFLRDSYGYTF.

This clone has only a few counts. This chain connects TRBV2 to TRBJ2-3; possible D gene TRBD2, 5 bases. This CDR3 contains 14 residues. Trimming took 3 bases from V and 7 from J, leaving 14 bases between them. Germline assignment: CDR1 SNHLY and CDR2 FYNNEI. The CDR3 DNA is TGTGCCAGCAGTGATAGGGTAGCCGGGAATACGCAGTATTTT. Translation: CASSDRVAGNTQYF.

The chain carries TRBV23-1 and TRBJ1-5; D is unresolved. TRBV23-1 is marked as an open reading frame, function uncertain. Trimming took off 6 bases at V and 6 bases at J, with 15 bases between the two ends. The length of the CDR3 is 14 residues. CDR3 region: CASRTLSHGQPQHF. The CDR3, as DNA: TGCGCCAGCAGGACCCTGAGTCATGGTCAGCCCCAGCATTTT.

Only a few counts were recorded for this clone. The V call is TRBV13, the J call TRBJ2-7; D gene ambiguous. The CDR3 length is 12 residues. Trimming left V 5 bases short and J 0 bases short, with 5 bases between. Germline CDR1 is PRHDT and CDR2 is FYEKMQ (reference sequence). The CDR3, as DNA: TGTGCCAGCAGCATCTTCTCCTACGAGCAGTACTTC. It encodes CASSIFSYEQYF.

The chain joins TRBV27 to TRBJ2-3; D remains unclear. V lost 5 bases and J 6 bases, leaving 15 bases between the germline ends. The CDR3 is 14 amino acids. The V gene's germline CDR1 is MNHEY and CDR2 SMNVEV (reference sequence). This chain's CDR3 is CASSPRLAGDTQYF. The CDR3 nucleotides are TGTGCCAGCAGTCCCCGATTGGCCGGGGATACGCAGTATTTT.

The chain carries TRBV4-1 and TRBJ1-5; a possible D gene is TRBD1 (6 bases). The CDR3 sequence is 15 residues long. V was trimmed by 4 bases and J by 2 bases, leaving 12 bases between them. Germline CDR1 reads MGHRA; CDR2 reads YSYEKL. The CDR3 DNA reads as TGCGCCAGCAGCCCACAGGGAGAGGGCAATCAGCCCCAGCATTTT. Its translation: CASSPQGEGNQPQHF.

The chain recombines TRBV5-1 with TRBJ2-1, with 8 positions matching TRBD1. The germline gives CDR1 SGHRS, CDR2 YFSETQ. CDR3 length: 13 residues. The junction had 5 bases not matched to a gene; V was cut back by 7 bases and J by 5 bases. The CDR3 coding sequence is TGCGCCAGCGGACAGGGCCCGAACAATGAGCAGTTCTTC. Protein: CASGQGPNNEQFF.

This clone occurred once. The CDR3 sequence is CASSVLYEQYF. CDR3 DNA sequence: TGTGCCAGCAGTGTATTATACGAGCAGTACTTC. The genes are TRBV2 and TRBJ2-7; D gene uncertain. This CDR3 has 11 amino acids. The germline V gene has CDR1 SNHLY and CDR2 FYNNEI. The V end was cut by 4 bases, the J end by 4 bases, with 5 bases between.

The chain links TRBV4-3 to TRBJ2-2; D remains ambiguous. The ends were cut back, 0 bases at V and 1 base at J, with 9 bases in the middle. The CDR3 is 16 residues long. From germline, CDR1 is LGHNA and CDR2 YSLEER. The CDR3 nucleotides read TGCGCCAGCAGCCAAGACTCGTTACTGAACACCGGGGAGCTGTTTTTT. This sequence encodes CASSQDSLLNTGELFF.

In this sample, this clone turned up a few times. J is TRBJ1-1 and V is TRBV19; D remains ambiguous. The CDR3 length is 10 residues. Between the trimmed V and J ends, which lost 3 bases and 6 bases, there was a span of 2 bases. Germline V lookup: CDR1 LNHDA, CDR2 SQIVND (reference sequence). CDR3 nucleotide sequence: TGTGCCAGTAGTATCGCTGAAGCTTTCTTT. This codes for CASSIAEAFF. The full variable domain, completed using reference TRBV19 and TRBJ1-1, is DGGITQSPKYLFRKEGQNVTLSCEQNLNHDAMYWYRQDPGQGLRLIYYSQIVNDFQKGDIAEGYSVSREKKESFPLTVTSAQKNPTAFYLCASSIAEAFFGQGTRLTVV.